Shown below are 9 T cell receptor beta chains from a single sample sequenced in a study of blood T cell repertoires in COVID-19. Sequenced by immunoSEQ multiplex PCR; TCRdb stores in-frame clones only, minus some. This sample carries about 200,000 clones, around 80% of them seen once, and the ten largest clones take about 27%. The specimen sequenced was peripheral blood. Receptors were obtained from a man aged 35-49 years with acute or convalescent COVID-19.

The J gene is TRBJ2-3, the V gene TRBV5-5; TRBD1 matches 10 bases. The length of the CDR3 is 15 residues. Germline CDR1 SGHKS, CDR2 YYEKEE (reference sequence). Trimming removed 3 bases from V and 4 bases from J; junction bases left unmatched: 5. CDR3 DNA sequence: TGTGCCAGCAGCTCTGGGACAGGGGCGCCAGATACGCAGTATTTT. This sequence encodes CASSSGTGAPDTQYF.

The chain couples TRBV5-8 to TRBJ2-1; the D is unclear. The CDR3 runs 14 residues. V lost 2 bases, J lost 5 bases, and 11 bases lay in between. Germline V CDR1 and CDR2: SGHTS, YDEGEE. The CDR3: CASSFTHRNNEQFF. Here the CDR3 DNA reads TGTGCCAGCAGCTTTACCCACAGAAACAATGAGCAGTTCTTC.

The gene calls are TRBV7-2 and TRBJ1-2; unclear D gene. Germline V CDR1 and CDR2: SGHTA, FQGNSA. This CDR3 is 17 amino acids long. V was trimmed by 6 bases and J by 0 bases, leaving 20 bases between them. CDR3 sequence (DNA): TGTGCCAGCAGTTCTGTCCTCTTAGCCCCCTCTAACTATGGCTACACCTTC. This sequence encodes CASSSVLLAPSNYGYTF.

This clone was counted a few times. The V and J genes are TRBV21-1 and TRBJ1-5; the table's D call, TRBD1, was not checked against the DNA. TRBV21-1 is noted as a pseudogene. The length of the CDR3 is 16 residues. CDR3 protein: CASSGRDRAAGQPQHF. For the CDR3, the DNA is TGTGCCAGCAGCGGCCGGGACAGGGCAGCGGGTCAGCCCCAGCATTTT.

The genes are TRBV4-1 and TRBJ2-5; D is perhaps TRBD2 (5 bases). The CDR3 consists of 15 residues. The V end was cut by 1 base, the J end by 3 bases, with 12 bases between. CDR1 MGHRA and CDR2 YSYEKL come from the germline V gene. Here the CDR3 DNA reads TGCGCCAGCAGCCAAGGTGGCGGGCAGAAAGAGACCCAGTACTTC. Protein product: CASSQGGGQKETQYF.

The V and J genes are TRBV6-5 and TRBJ1-4; D gene ambiguous. Trimming took 7 bases from V and 7 from J, leaving 10 bases between them. Germline V CDR1 and CDR2: MNHEY, SVGAGI. CDR3 length: 12 amino acids. The CDR3 DNA is TGTGCCAGCAATCGCTCGGGTGAAAAACTGTTTTTT. It codes for CASNRSGEKLFF.

The chain employs TRBV13 and TRBJ2-3, with a tentative D call TRBD1 (5 bases). The CDR3 length is 15 residues. Germline CDR1 is PRHDT and CDR2 is FYEKMQ (reference sequence). Trimming stripped 5 bases from V and 0 bases from J, with 12 bases between. CDR3 DNA: TGTGCCAGCAGCCTCAGGGCTGCTAGCACAGATACGCAGTATTTT. Encoded protein: CASSLRAASTDTQYF.

This chain joins TRBV5-8 and TRBJ1-2; TRBD1 matches at 7 bases. The V and J ends lost 2 bases and 8 bases, in that order; junction bases with no gene match: 6. Per the germline V gene, CDR1 is SGHTS and CDR2 is YDEGEE. This CDR3 has 13 residues. CDR3 nucleotides: TGTGCCAGCAGCTTTCGTACGGACAGGGGCTACACCTTC. This translates into CASSFRTDRGYTF.

The chain links TRBV7-9 to TRBJ2-5; TRBD1 aligns across 8 bases. The CDR3 runs 15 residues. Germline V CDR1 and CDR2: SEHNR, FQNEAQ (reference sequence). The J segment lost 5 bases and the V segment lost 5 bases, leaving 10 bases of the junction unmatched. CDR3 region: CASSHRTGSEETQYF. The CDR3 DNA is TGTGCCAGCAGCCACCGGACAGGGTCCGAGGAGACCCAGTACTTC. Supplemented by reference TRBV7-9 and TRBJ2-5, the full variable domain reads DTGVSQNPRHKITKRGQNVTFRCDPISEHNRLYWYRQTLGQGPEFLTYFQNEAQLEKSRLLSDRFSAERPKGSFSTLEIQRTEQGDSAMYLCASSHRTGSEETQYFGPGTRLLVL.